These 10 T cell receptor beta chains were sequenced from one sample in a study of cytotoxic CD8 clonotypes in ibrutinib-treated CLL. TCRdb's table, derived via immunoSEQ multiplex PCR, lists solely in-frame clones and lacks some. Here the sample spans about 160,000 clones, about 88% being singletons. The sample consisted of PBMCs, taken at disease progression, from a patient treated with ibrutinib. All receptors derive from a human donor with chronic lymphocytic leukemia.

A note on this clone: The same CDR3 arises from other DNA sequences in this sample as well. The V gene is TRBV7-6, the J gene TRBJ1-3; TRBD1 is a possible D gene (5 bases). V was clipped by 6 bases and J by 2 bases, with 11 bases between them. CDR1 and CDR2 (germline): SGHVS, FNYEAQ. The CDR3 consists of 14 residues. CDR3 amino acids: CASSLRGAGNTIYF. The CDR3 nucleotides read TGTGCCAGCAGTCTTAGGGGAGCTGGAAACACCATATATTTT. The full variable domain, its missing parts supplied by reference TRBV7-6 and TRBJ1-3, is GAGVSQSPRYKVTKRGQDVALRCDPISGHVSLYWYRQALGQGPEFLTYFNYEAQQDKSGLPNDRFSAERPEGSISTLTIQRTEQRDSAMYRCASSLRGAGNTIYFGEGSWLTVV.

This clone showed up just a few times. The genes are TRBV10-3 and TRBJ1-2; the D gene is possibly TRBD1 (5 bases). Deletions cut 8 bases from V and 4 bases from J, with 8 bases between. Germline V lookup: CDR1 ENHRY, CDR2 SYGVKD. The CDR3 length is 11 residues. The CDR3 protein is CAIGDLYGYTF. The CDR3 nucleotides are TGTGCCATCGGGGACCTCTATGGCTACACCTTC.

The chain uses TRBV29-1 and TRBJ2-1; 8 positions match TRBD1. V was clipped by 2 bases and J by 5 bases; unmatched bases: 11. The CDR3 length is 16 residues. Germline V lookup: CDR1 SQVTM, CDR2 ANQGSEA. The CDR3 DNA reads TGCAGCGTTGAAAGATCATGGGTGACAGGGGACAATGAGCAGTTCTTC. Translating gives CSVERSWVTGDNEQFF.

The chain has TRBV9 and TRBJ2-3, with D unclear. The V gene's germline CDR1 is SGDLS and CDR2 YYNGEE. The CDR3 covers 16 residues. V was clipped by 3 bases and J by 3 bases, with 17 bases between them. CDR3 nucleotide sequence: TGTGCCAGCAGCGGCCTCAGTGGCTCATCGACAGATACGCAGTATTTT. Its translation: CASSGLSGSSTDTQYF.

This sequence joins TRBV30 and TRBJ1-1; no definite D call. The CDR3 covers 13 residues. Per the germline V gene, CDR1 is GTSNPN and CDR2 is SVGIG (reference sequence). V dropped 4 bases and J dropped 1 base, with 10 bases sitting between them. The CDR3 DNA is TGTGCCTGGAAGTGGGGTAAGAACACTGAAGCTTTCTTT. Translated: CAWKWGKNTEAFF.

In nucleotides, the CDR3 is TGCGCCAGCAGCTTCGGGGGACAGGTTAATGAAAAACTGTTTTTT. Translated: CASSFGGQVNEKLFF. V usage is TRBV5-1 and J usage is TRBJ1-4, with 8 bases identical to TRBD1. J gave up 4 bases and V 2 bases, and 4 bases lay outside the gene matches. Germline V gene sequence: CDR1 SGHRS, CDR2 YFSETQ. The CDR3 totals 15 residues.

The rearrangement joins TRBV27 to TRBJ1-1; D remains unclear. Germline V gene data show CDR1 as MNHEY and CDR2 as SMNVEV (reference sequence). Between the trimmed V and J ends, which lost 1 base and 4 bases, there was a span of 22 bases. The CDR3 extends over 18 amino acids. The CDR3, as DNA: TGTGCCAGCAGTTTATTAGCGGAGGGATTCGGGCACCGCACTGAAGCTTTCTTT. Residues: CASSLLAEGFGHRTEAFF.

CDR3 bases: TGTGCCTGGAGTGTAGGGGCAGGGACCAATCAGCCCCAGCATTTT. Residues: CAWSVGAGTNQPQHF. The chain combines TRBV30 with TRBJ1-5; D is perhaps TRBD1 (5 bases). The CDR3 consists of 15 residues. Trimming took 0 bases from V and 3 from J, leaving 12 bases between them. In germline, CDR1 is GTSNPN, CDR2 SVGIG (reference sequence).

The V gene is TRBV27, the J gene TRBJ1-2; no clear D gene. The germline V and J ends were trimmed by 10 bases and 3 bases, with 12 bases remaining between them. Germline V lookup: CDR1 MNHEY, CDR2 SMNVEV (reference sequence). The CDR3 consists of 12 residues. Written as DNA, the CDR3 is TGTGCCACCCTAGGAACCTACTATGGCTACACCTTC. It translates to CATLGTYYGYTF.

This clone has only a few counts. J is TRBJ2-3 and V is TRBV30, with unresolved D. Trimming left V 0 bases short and J 3 bases short, with 4 bases between. Germline V gene sequence: CDR1 GTSNPN, CDR2 SVGIG (reference sequence). The CDR3 is made up of 12 amino acids. For the CDR3, the DNA is TGTGCCTGGAGTGTGGGGACAGATACGCAGTATTTT. Protein product: CAWSVGTDTQYF.